The 13 T cell receptor beta chains below all came from one sample that was sequenced in a study of CD8 T cells in Susac syndrome. The RNA, about 0.45 to 1 ug, was put through reverse transcription using random hexamers. Via MiXCR, TCRdb re-called the immunoSEQ multiplex PCR reads, giving one row per CDR3 protein. The top ten hold roughly 0.31% of the sample, which has tens of thousands of distinct CDR3 sequences, 85% to 95% seen once. The material sequenced was CD4+ T cells from PBMCs. These receptors all stem from a human donor with Susac syndrome.

The chain employs TRBV9 and TRBJ2-5, with TRBD2 as a possible D gene (5 bases). The germline CDR1 and CDR2 sequences are SGDLS and YYNGEE. V lost 4 bases, J lost 1 base, and 11 bases lay in between. The CDR3 runs to 14 residues. This CDR3 is CASSSPSPQETQYF. The CDR3 region has the DNA TGTGCCAGCAGCTCTCCTAGCCCCCAAGAGACCCAGTACTTC.

The chain uses TRBV6-2 or TRBV6-3 and TRBJ2-4; D is undetermined. The germline V gene encodes CDR1 MNHEY and CDR2 SVGEGT. This CDR3 has 16 residues. Trimming removed 6 bases from V and 3 bases from J, with 18 bases in between. The CDR3 sequence: CASSSVYGEIKNIQYF. CDR3 DNA sequence: TGTGCCAGCAGCTCAGTTTATGGGGAAATCAAAAACATTCAGTACTTC.

This chain uses TRBV7-2 with TRBJ1-6; D uncertain. The V end was cut by 2 bases, the J end by 10 bases, with 15 bases between. CDR1 is SGHTA, CDR2 FQGNSA, per germline. This CDR3 is built from 15 residues. CDR3 sequence: CASSLIAQANSPLHF. The CDR3 bases are TGTGCCAGCAGCTTAATAGCTCAGGCTAACTCACCCCTCCACTTT.

This clonotype was seen just once. The chain recombines TRBV29-1 with TRBJ1-1; D is undetermined. The ends were cut back, 4 bases at V and 0 bases at J, with 9 bases in the middle. Germline CDR1 and CDR2: SQVTM and ANQGSEA. This CDR3 region has 13 residues. Here the CDR3 reads CSVVAGLNTEAFF. CDR3 sequence (DNA): TGCAGCGTTGTAGCGGGGTTGAACACTGAAGCTTTCTTT.

This chain connects TRBV29-1 to TRBJ1-3; D ambiguous. Trimming cost V 0 bases and J 0 bases, with 9 bases left between them. This CDR3 region has 15 residues. The germline V gene has CDR1 SQVTM and CDR2 ANQGSEA. The CDR3 coding sequence is TGCAGCGTTGAAGATGGCACTCACTCTGGAAACACCATATATTTT. Translated, it gives CSVEDGTHSGNTIYF.

The chain has TRBV27 and TRBJ1-4; D is undetermined. CDR1 MNHEY and CDR2 SMNVEV come from the germline V gene (reference sequence). CDR3 size: 15 residues. V lost 5 bases and J lost 5, with 15 bases in between. The CDR3 loop is CASSPHALSNEKLFF. The CDR3 nucleotides are TGTGCCAGCAGTCCGCACGCCCTGAGCAATGAAAAACTGTTTTTT.

The chain uses TRBV19 and TRBJ2-4, with D possibly matching TRBD1 (6 bases). V lost 4 bases and J lost 2, with 12 bases in between. This CDR3 has 15 residues. CDR1 is LNHDA and CDR2 is SQIVND in the germline V gene (reference sequence). CDR3 in DNA: TGTGCCAGTAGTAGTCAGGGGTCCACCAAAAACATTCAGTACTTC. Translating it yields CASSSQGSTKNIQYF. The full variable domain, with the rest looked up from reference TRBV19 and TRBJ2-4, is DGGITQSPKYLFRKEGQNVTLSCEQNLNHDAMYWYRQDPGQGLRLIYYSQIVNDFQKGDIAEGYSVSREKKESFPLTVTSAQKNPTAFYLCASSSQGSTKNIQYFGAGTRLSVL.

The chain recombines TRBV11-2 with TRBJ2-2; 12 positions match TRBD2. Trimming cost V 4 bases and J 3 bases; bases outside gene matches: 3. CDR1 is SGHAT, CDR2 FQNNGV, per germline. The CDR3 runs to 16 residues. CDR3: CASSYGLAGYTGELFF. The CDR3 DNA reads as TGTGCCAGCAGCTATGGACTAGCGGGGTACACCGGGGAGCTGTTTTTT.

The rearrangement joins TRBV30 to TRBJ1-2, with D uncertain. V was cut by 3 bases and J by 7 bases, with 15 bases left in between. This CDR3 is built from 13 residues. Germline values: CDR1 GTSNPN, CDR2 SVGIG (reference sequence). CDR3 sequence: CAWRVPGNGGYTF. The DNA of the CDR3 is TGTGCCTGGAGAGTCCCTGGAAATGGTGGCTACACCTTC.

Turning to this clonotype: At one end the junction does not follow the germline gene, possibly because of a read error. The rearrangement joins TRBV7-7 to TRBJ2-3; maybe TRBD2 (5 bases). Germline CDR1 is SSHAT and CDR2 is FNYEAQ (reference sequence). The CDR3 is 13 amino acids. The CDR3 region has the DNA TGTGCTAGCAGCTTCGGGGAAGCAGATACGCAGTATTTT. Encoded protein: CASSFGEADTQYF.

This clonotype was picked up one time. The chain has TRBV9 and TRBJ2-3; TRBD2 aligns across 7 bases. The CDR3 has 16 residues. Losses at the gene ends were 3 bases for V and 2 bases for J; bases not matched to a gene: 9. Per the germline V gene, CDR1 is SGDLS and CDR2 is YYNGEE. The CDR3: CASSAQAGPITDTQYF. The CDR3 DNA reads as TGTGCCAGCAGCGCCCAAGCGGGGCCCATCACAGATACGCAGTATTTT.

The V call is TRBV2, the J call TRBJ2-5; 8 nucleotides align to TRBD2. V lost 5 bases and J lost 5; bases outside the gene matches: 7. The length of the CDR3 is 14 residues. Per germline, CDR1 SNHLY and CDR2 FYNNEI. The CDR3 DNA reads TGTGCCAGCAGTTCCGACGGGGGGGGTGAGACCCAGTACTTC. It codes for CASSSDGGGETQYF.

This chain uses TRBV18 with TRBJ1-6; TRBD1 is a possible D gene (5 bases). Germline assignment: CDR1 KGHSH and CDR2 LQKENI. This CDR3 comprises 14 residues. V gave up 1 base and J gave up 7 bases, with 8 bases separating them. For the CDR3, the DNA is TGTGCCAGCTCACCACTGACAGTCAATTCACCCCTCCACTTT. This sequence encodes CASSPLTVNSPLHF.